This entry concerns a single TCR beta chain. No antigen is known for it. Some clones are missing from TCRdb's copy, which holds only in-frame ones; the method was immunoSEQ multiplex PCR. The sample yields tens of thousands of clones, about 82% seen once. The data derive from a study of lymphopenia after photon versus proton radiotherapy. Whole-study findings and limits: After the lymphocyte nadir, photon-treated repertoires showed oligoclonal expansion, especially of CD8+ Temra cells. Only patients who died were analyzed for survival; proton advantage is unproven. Relative stability marked proton patients; photon patients lost diversity and naive cells.

V was clipped by 3 bases and J by 7 bases, with 16 bases between them. Per the germline V gene, CDR1 is SGHRS and CDR2 is YFSETQ. The CDR3 loop spans 14 amino acids. The clonotype was recovered from a woman in her 70s with pancreatic cancer. Some clones in this sample may be carry-over from other donors' samples. This chain joins TRBV5-1 and TRBJ1-2, with a weak D call TRBD1 (6 bases). The sequencing here drew on peripheral blood, taken from a patient treated with proton-based radiotherapy. The DNA of the CDR3 is TGCGCCAGCAGCTCCCTGACAGGAGGTGGTGGCTACACCTTC. As protein: CASSSLTGGGGYTF. The variable domain in full, completed from reference TRBV5-1 and TRBJ1-2, reads KAGVTQTPRYLIKTRGQQVTLSCSPISGHRSVSWYQQTPGQGLQFLFEYFSETQRNKGNFPGRFSGRQFSNSRSEMNVSTLELGDSALYLCASSSLTGGGGYTFGSGTRLTVV.